This T cell receptor (beta chain) was profiled in a study of early T cells in non-severe SARS-CoV-2 infection. As for the study in general: The input, bulk RNA from unsorted whole blood, was sequenced, and chains were unpaired. Study-wide findings and caveats: Sequences matched to VDJdb favored anti-spike CD8 responses, while private and CD4 specificities were missed.

CDR1 and CDR2 from the germline V gene are SEHNR and FQNEAQ (reference sequence). The CDR3 runs to 12 residues. The protocol attached unique molecular identifiers to individual cDNA molecules. MiXCR was run by TCRdb on the 5' RACE reads, yielding one entry per CDR3 protein. The table has under 70,000 distinct CDR3 sequences, more than 9% seen once. Regarding this clonotype: Its antigen is not identified. A much larger clone differs from this one at a single base, so this may be a read error.

The chain links TRBV7-9 to TRBJ2-7, with D perhaps TRBD1 (5 bases). What was sequenced was whole blood. The sequence was obtained from an adult who was a healthcare worker with PCR-confirmed SARS-CoV-2 infection or an uninfected control (not recorded which). CDR3 sequence (DNA): TGTGTCAGCAGCTTGACAGCCTACGAGCAGTACTTC. Translated, it gives CVSSLTAYEQYF.